This T cell receptor beta chain came from a study of early T cells in non-severe SARS-CoV-2 infection (dated by TCRdb to the early 2020s). In terms of the full investigation: Bulk RNA from unsorted whole blood was used for TCR sequencing, so alpha and beta chains could not be paired.

The research as a whole found: VDJdb matching was skewed toward anti-spike CD8 responses and likely underestimated virus-specific expansions by missing private and CD4 specificities.

The CDR3 spans 16 residues, from the cysteine through the phenylalanine. This entry keeps only the CDR3 DNA: 48 bases, framed from base 1. Library preparation was by 5' RACE. The run used a NextSeq 500. The TCR library protocol attached unique molecular identifiers to individual cDNA molecules to correct for sequencing error and PCR bias. Sequencing covered both TCR alpha and beta chains, and within each sample the abundances of alpha and beta sequences were tightly co-correlated. The study's processing was this. Decombinator V4 was used to annotate the V gene, J gene and CDR3 of the TCR sequences. TCRs were defined as expanded if a significant change between any two time points was detected under a Poisson model with p below 0.0001. TCR abundances were normalised to the total number of TCRs sequenced per sample and were expressed as counts per million. TRAV1-2 paired with TRAJ12, TRAJ20 or TRAJ33 defined MAIT TCRs, while TRAV10 paired with TRAJ18 defined iNKT TCRs. VDJdb, accessed 1 November 2021, was searched for CMV, EBV and SARS-CoV-2 annotated TCRs, excluding TCRs annotated for multiple antigens. Using fastp trimming at Q25 and MiXCR clonotype assembly, TCRdb reanalyzed the public sequencing data and kept in-frame beta chains. Under each unique CDR3 protein, matching rows form one entry showing the most common genes and DNA. The V and J calls were determined by TCRdb, not by the authors. Across this sample there are some 80,000 distinct CDR3 sequences, with more than 9% seen only once. The ten most abundant clones make up approximately 8% of the sample.

This was a case-control study nested in a cohort of healthcare workers in London, UK, who had nasopharyngeal swab PCR tests and blood samples taken every week. Healthcare workers were enrolled in the week of the UK lockdown, from 23 to 31 March 2020, and were followed every week for up to 16 weeks. The sample holds many counts of this clonotype. Its recognized antigen is unknown. Per-base quality was not reported, and no clone a single base away is much larger than it. The material sequenced was whole blood, taken at baseline. Recombination joined TRBV21-1 with TRBJ1-5; no DNA check was done on the table's D call, TRBD1. TRBV21-1 is flagged as a pseudogene. This clonotype originated in an adult who was a healthcare worker with PCR-confirmed SARS-CoV-2 infection or an uninfected control (not recorded which). The CDR3 loop reads CASTPGRLYSNQPQHF. The bases read TGTGCCAGCACTCCCGGGAGGCTTTATAGCAATCAGCCCCAGCATTTT.